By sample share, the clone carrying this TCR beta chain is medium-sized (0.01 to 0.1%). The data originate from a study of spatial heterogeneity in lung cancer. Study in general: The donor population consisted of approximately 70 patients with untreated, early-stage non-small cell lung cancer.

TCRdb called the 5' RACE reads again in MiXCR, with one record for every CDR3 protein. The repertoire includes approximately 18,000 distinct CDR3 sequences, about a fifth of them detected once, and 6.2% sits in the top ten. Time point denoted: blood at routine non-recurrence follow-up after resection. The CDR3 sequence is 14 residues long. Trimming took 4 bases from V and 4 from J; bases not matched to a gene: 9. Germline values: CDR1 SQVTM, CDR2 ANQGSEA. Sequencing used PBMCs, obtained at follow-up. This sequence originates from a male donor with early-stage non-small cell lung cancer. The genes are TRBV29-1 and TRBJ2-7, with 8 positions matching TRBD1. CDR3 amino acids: CSVAGTGSVYEQYF. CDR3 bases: TGCAGCGTTGCCGGGACAGGATCTGTTTACGAGCAGTACTTC.